The rows below give T cell receptor beta chains drawn from one sample of a study of T cell repertoires in cytomegalovirus infection. TCRdb re-derived calls from the reads in MiXCR, one entry per CDR3 protein. Of about 740,000 distinct CDR3 sequences detected, approximately 34% appear once; the ten largest clones hold about 2.8%. What was sequenced was PBMCs. The source of these receptors is a human donor in good health (CMV status not recorded). Some clones in this sample may be carry-over from other donors' samples. The conserved cysteine and the conserved F or W are not part of the CDR3 here. A D gene is named only where the DNA matches it firmly.

d_gene,v_gene,j_gene,CDR3aa
.,TRBV4-1,TRBJ1-6,ASSRTSDSRSPLH
TRBD2,TRBV7-9,TRBJ2-1,ASSLVSGTSGVYNEQF
.,TRBV14,TRBJ2-7,ASSSAAGSYEQY
.,TRBV7-4,TRBJ2-2,ASSLAAGYTGELF
TRBD2,TRBV20-1,TRBJ2-1,SAGGTSGYNEQF
TRBD2,TRBV19,TRBJ2-1,ASSILAGRRNEQF
.,TRBV28,TRBJ1-2,ASSERVDYGYT
.,TRBV7-9,TRBJ2-3,ASSFSLRPTGGGTQY
TRBD2,TRBV3-1,TRBJ2-5,ASSQGTSGGHQETQY
.,TRBV27,TRBJ1-4,ASRPLPKGATNEKLF
.,TRBV6-1,TRBJ1-1,ASSEPWGGEAF
.,TRBV6-8,TRBJ2-6,ASSYRASSGANVLT
.,TRBV9,TRBJ1-3,ASSAHPGSSGNTIY
.,TRBV5-1,TRBJ1-1,ASSPGPPLMNTEAF
TRBD1,TRBV4-2,TRBJ1-2,ASSPDRGNGYT
TRBD1,TRBV7-2,TRBJ1-5,ASRSGQGNSQPQH
.,TRBV14,TRBJ1-1,ASSQDLRVGPTEAF
.,TRBV7-8,TRBJ2-3,ASSLGGRYTTDTQY
TRBD2,TRBV7-2,TRBJ2-7,ASSAGTSGFSYEQS
.,TRBV28,TRBJ1-5,ASSLLGPQVAQH
TRBD2,TRBV7-2,TRBJ2-2,ASRRTSGTSGELF
TRBD2,TRBV28,TRBJ2-7,ASRLLAGDGGDEQY
TRBD2,TRBV7-9,TRBJ2-1,ASSLEGLAGDEQF
.,TRBV19,TRBJ2-7,ASNGAGEQY
.,TRBV7-2,TRBJ2-4,ASSSDLGLAKNIQY
.,TRBV5-1,TRBJ2-2,ASSLVTSTGELF
.,TRBV29-1,TRBJ1-5,SVSDVSNQPQH
.,TRBV7-9,TRBJ2-7,ASSSTWDEQY
TRBD2,TRBV5-1,TRBJ2-3,ASSPPVLADASTDTQY
.,TRBV12-3/TRBV12-4,TRBJ2-1,ASSTPGLSYNEQF
TRBD2,TRBV5-5,TRBJ2-1,ASSLTSGGKISYNEQF
.,TRBV27,TRBJ2-7,ASSPLGAEQY
TRBD1,TRBV6-1,TRBJ1-2,ASSELPGTAYGYT
.,TRBV4-2,TRBJ2-7,ASSQEQGYEQY
.,TRBV15,TRBJ2-2,ATSRDPHRAGELF
TRBD2,TRBV29-1,TRBJ2-1,SAAGTSEEQF
.,TRBV7-6,TRBJ1-1,ASSSLGGVTDTEAF
TRBD1,TRBV27,TRBJ2-3,ASTKDRGRVGDTQY
.,TRBV19,TRBJ1-5,ASSIWVGGNQPQH
.,TRBV4-1,TRBJ2-2,ASSQDRGLTGELF
TRBD1,TRBV12-3/TRBV12-4,TRBJ2-1,ASSRDSSFYNEQF